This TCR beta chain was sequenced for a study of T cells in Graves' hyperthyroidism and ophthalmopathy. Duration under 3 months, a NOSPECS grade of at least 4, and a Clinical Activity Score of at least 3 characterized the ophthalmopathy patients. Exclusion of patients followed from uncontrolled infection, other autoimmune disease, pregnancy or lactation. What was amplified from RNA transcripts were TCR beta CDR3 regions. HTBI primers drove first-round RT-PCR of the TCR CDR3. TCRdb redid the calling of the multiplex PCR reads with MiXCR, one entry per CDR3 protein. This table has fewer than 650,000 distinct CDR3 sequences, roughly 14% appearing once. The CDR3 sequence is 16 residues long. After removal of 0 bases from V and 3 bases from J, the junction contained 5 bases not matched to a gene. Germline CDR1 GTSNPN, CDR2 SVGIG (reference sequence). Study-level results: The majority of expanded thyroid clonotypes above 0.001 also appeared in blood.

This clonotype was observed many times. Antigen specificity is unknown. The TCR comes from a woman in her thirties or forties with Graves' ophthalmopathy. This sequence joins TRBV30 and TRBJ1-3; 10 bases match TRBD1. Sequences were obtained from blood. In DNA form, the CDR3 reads TGTGCCTGGAGTGTACGACAGGGGGCTTATGGAAACACCATATATTTT. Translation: CAWSVRQGAYGNTIYF.